Described below is a single TCR beta chain sequence and its context. With V trimmed by 6 bases and J by 6 bases, 7 bases remained unmatched. The CDR3 runs to 13 residues. These data come from a study of blood T cell repertoires in COVID-19. Study-wide context: PBMCs, B-cell-depleted T cells, or T cells were the source of the cDNA or gDNA that made up the material.

Using immunoSEQ multiplex PCR, the repertoire was profiled, and TCRdb retains in-frame clones only, with some absent. The table has 350,000 or so clones, 86% seen once; the top ten hold 4% to 5%. The clonotype was recovered from a woman aged 40 to 50 with acute COVID-19. The sequenced material came from PBMCs or T cells enriched from blood (not recorded which). V is TRBV12-3 or TRBV12-4 and J is TRBJ1-2; TRBD1 matches 7 bases. CDR3 sequence reads: CASSPTGRHGYTF. The CDR3 nucleotides are TGTGCCAGCAGCCCGACAGGGAGGCATGGCTACACCTTC.